The table lists the clone carrying this T cell receptor (beta chain) with a few counts. The library targeted TCRbeta and was prepared with unique molecular identifiers. TCRdb passed the PCR reads through MiXCR, listing each CDR3 protein once. Among 70,000 to 95,000 distinct CDR3 sequences listed, 9% to 15% were seen once. Looked up from germline, CDR1 is GTSNPN and CDR2 is SVGIG (reference sequence). Trimming shortened V by 0 bases and J by 7 bases, and 11 bases separated the two germline ends. This CDR3 is 13 amino acids long. This sample was taken from a study of T-cell reconstitution after alpha-beta-depleted transplantation in children.

The rearrangement links TRBV30 to TRBJ2-3; D is unclear. This TCR was recovered from a human donor who donated a stem cell graft to a child with inherited bone marrow failure. Sequences were derived from PBMCs from the stem cell graft donor, sampled from the stem cell graft. CDR3 sequence: CAWSVNGRNTQYF. In nucleotides, the CDR3 is TGTGCCTGGAGTGTAAACGGTCGGAATACGCAGTATTTT.